The subject of this entry is one T cell receptor (beta chain). Donors counted as nominally healthy when sampled, yet unrecorded immune exposures were likely. This entry comes from a study of cytomegalovirus exposure and HLA in healthy donors. The primer mix had 60 Vbeta and 13 Jbeta primers. The protocol was immunoSEQ multiplex PCR, while the TCRdb copy is restricted to in-frame clones and leaves out a portion. The data show 130,000 or so clones, with around 67% seen just once and less than 2.5% held by the top ten. The specimen sequenced was PBMCs. The clonotype comes from a woman aged 40 to 50 in good health and CMV-seropositive.

The CDR3 DNA reads TGTGCCAGTAGCCCACAGATCAGCAATCAGCCCCAGCATTTT. This translates into CASSPQISNQPQHF. The J gene is TRBJ1-5, the V gene TRBV19; no clear D. The CDR3 totals 14 residues. The V end lost 6 bases, the J end lost 1 base, and 10 bases lay between the germline ends. Germline V lookup: CDR1 LNHDA, CDR2 SQIVND (reference sequence).